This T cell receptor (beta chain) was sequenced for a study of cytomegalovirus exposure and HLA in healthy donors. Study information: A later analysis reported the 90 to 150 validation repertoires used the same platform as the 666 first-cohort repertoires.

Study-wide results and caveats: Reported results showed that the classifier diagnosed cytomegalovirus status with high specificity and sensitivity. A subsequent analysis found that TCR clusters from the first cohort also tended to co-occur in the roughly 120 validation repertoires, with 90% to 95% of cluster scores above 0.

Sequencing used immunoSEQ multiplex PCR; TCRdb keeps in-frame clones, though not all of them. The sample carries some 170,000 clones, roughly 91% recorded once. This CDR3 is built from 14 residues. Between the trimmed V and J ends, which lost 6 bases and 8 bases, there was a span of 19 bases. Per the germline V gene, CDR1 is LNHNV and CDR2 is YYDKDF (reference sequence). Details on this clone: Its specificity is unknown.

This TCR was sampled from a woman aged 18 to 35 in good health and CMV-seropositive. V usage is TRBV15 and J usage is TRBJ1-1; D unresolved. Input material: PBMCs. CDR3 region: CATRGREVASEAFF. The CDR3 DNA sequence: TGTGCCACCAGGGGTCGGGAAGTGGCATCCGAAGCTTTCTTT.